These 23 T cell receptor beta chains share one sample of origin, sequenced in a study of T cell therapy after organ transplantation. Sequencing was performed with immunoSEQ multiplex PCR; in TCRdb, only in-frame clones are kept and a portion is missing. The table lists 20,000 to 25,000 clones, around 83% of them singletons. Time point given: 20-29 weeks after completion of therapy. No antigen has been identified for these receptors. The sample was CD8+ T cells from blood, taken after autologous CMV-specific T cell therapy. The receptors shown here come from a human patient who had received a solid organ transplant and had CMV disease. Some of the T cells may derive from the graft donor.

CDR3 amino acids: CASTWTGGSQETQYF. CDR3 bases: TGTGCCAGCACCTGGACAGGGGGCTCGCAAGAGACCCAGTACTTC. The chain uses TRBV9 and TRBJ2-5; 11 bases are shared with TRBD1. The V segment lost 6 bases and the J segment 2 bases; nucleotides outside the gene matches: 6. Germline V lookup: CDR1 SGDLS, CDR2 YYNGEE. The CDR3 is made up of 15 amino acids. Full variable domain (outside the CDR3, taken from reference TRBV9 and TRBJ2-5): DSGVTQTPKHLITATGQRVTLRCSPRSGDLSVYWYQQSLDQGLQFLIQYYNGEERAKGNILERFSAQQFPDLHSELNLSSLELGDSALYFCASTWTGGSQETQYFGPGTRLLVL.

The rearrangement uses TRBV29-1 and TRBJ1-2; TRBD1 aligns across 12 bases. Unmatched junction bases numbered 6, after V lost 7 bases and J lost 3 bases. Germline V gene sequence: CDR1 SQVTM, CDR2 ANQGSEA. The CDR3 sequence is 14 residues long. In DNA form, the CDR3 reads TGCAGCGCCACCGGGACAGGGGGCGACTATGGCTACACCTTC. As protein: CSATGTGGDYGYTF.

The rearrangement links TRBV19 to TRBJ1-1; D gene ambiguous. Trimming took off 3 bases at V and 0 bases at J, with 5 bases between the two ends. Germline CDR1 and CDR2: LNHDA and SQIVND (reference sequence). The CDR3 is 13 amino acids. The CDR3 region is CASSMGLNTEAFF. The DNA of the CDR3 is TGTGCCAGTAGTATGGGTTTGAACACTGAAGCTTTCTTT.

The rearrangement links TRBV7-8 to TRBJ2-3, with D possibly being TRBD2 (5 bases). The CDR3 sequence is 15 residues long. With 4 bases removed from V and 2 bases from J, the gap between germline ends came to 13 bases. From germline, CDR1 is SGHVS and CDR2 FQNEAQ. The CDR3 region has the DNA TGTGCCAGCAGCTCGAGGGAAGTGTCCACAGATACGCAGTATTTT. Amino acids: CASSSREVSTDTQYF.

The chain is built from TRBV6-1 and TRBJ2-7, with a possible D match to TRBD1 (6 bases). The CDR3 runs 15 residues. V was pared by 2 bases and J by 5 bases, with 16 bases between. Germline V gene lookup returns CDR1 MNHNS and CDR2 SASEGT. The CDR3 spells CASSEFRTDFHEQYF. Written as DNA, the CDR3 is TGTGCCAGCAGTGAATTCCGGACAGACTTCCACGAGCAGTACTTC.

This chain connects TRBV5-6 to TRBJ1-4; D perhaps matches TRBD1 (6 bases). CDR3 size: 12 residues. V lost 4 bases and J lost 13, with 14 bases in between. The germline V gene has CDR1 SGHDT and CDR2 YYEEEE. Written as DNA, the CDR3 is TGTGCCAGCAGCGGAGAGGGGGTAGGACTGTTTTTT. Its translation is CASSGEGVGLFF.

V and J are TRBV10-3 and TRBJ2-7; no clear D. Per germline, CDR1 ENHRY and CDR2 SYGVKD. This CDR3 region has 15 residues. Trimming removed 0 bases at V and 2 bases at J, with 11 bases between. CDR3 sequence: CAISESSQDPYEQYF. The CDR3 DNA reads TGTGCCATCAGTGAGTCAAGTCAGGACCCCTACGAGCAGTACTTC.

V is TRBV6-5 and J is TRBJ2-1; D may be TRBD2 (5 bases). There are 14 residues in the CDR3. Germline lookup yields CDR1 MNHEY and CDR2 SVGAGI. V lost 8 bases and J lost 8, with 19 bases in between. The DNA of the CDR3 is TGTGCCAGCGGCCTTCCTGCGGGCGATGATGAGCAGTTCTTC. Translated: CASGLPAGDDEQFF.

The chain carries TRBV11-2 and TRBJ2-5; TRBD1 aligns across 9 bases. CDR3 size: 18 residues. The V and J ends lost 3 bases and 4 bases, in that order; junction bases with no gene match: 15. The germline V gene encodes CDR1 SGHAT and CDR2 FQNNGV. DNA of the CDR3: TGTGCCAGCAGCTTGCGCGACAGGGGGTTATCCGACGGAGAGACCCAGTACTTC. Its translation is CASSLRDRGLSDGETQYF. The full variable domain, with the rest looked up from reference TRBV11-2 and TRBJ2-5, is EAGVAQSPRYKIIEKRQSVAFWCNPISGHATLYWYQQILGQGPKLLIQFQNNGVVDDSQLPKDRFSAERLKGVDSTLKIQPAKLEDSAVYLCASSLRDRGLSDGETQYFGPGTRLLVL.

This chain links TRBV5-4 with TRBJ2-7, with 7 bases identical to TRBD2. Germline V gene lookup returns CDR1 SGHNT and CDR2 YYREEE (reference sequence). The CDR3 is 14 amino acids. Trimming cost V 0 bases and J 0 bases; bases outside gene matches: 0. CDR3 sequence reads: CASSLGGGSYEQYF. The CDR3 DNA sequence: TGTGCCAGCAGCTTGGGGGGGGGCTCCTACGAGCAGTACTTC.

CDR3 protein: CASSLTSGGFHEQYF. DNA for the CDR3: TGTGCCAGCAGCTTAACGTCAGGGGGATTCCACGAGCAGTACTTC. The chain couples TRBV7-8 to TRBJ2-7; TRBD1 matches at 7 bases. This CDR3 contains 15 residues. Germline assignment: CDR1 SGHVS and CDR2 FQNEAQ. V shed 2 bases, J shed 5 bases, and the junction held 9 bases outside the gene matches.

The genes are TRBV5-4 and TRBJ1-1; 10 nucleotides align to TRBD1. CDR1 is SGHNT, CDR2 YYREEE, per germline (reference sequence). This CDR3 is built from 13 residues. Germline trimming cut 4 bases from V and 5 bases from J; bases unmatched to any gene: 2. Here the CDR3 reads CASSPGQGTEAFF. Here the CDR3 DNA reads TGTGCCAGCAGCCCGGGACAGGGGACTGAAGCTTTCTTT. Full variable domain (missing parts from reference TRBV5-4 and TRBJ1-1): ETGVTQSPTHLIKTRGQQVTLRCSSQSGHNTVSWYQQALGQGPQFIFQYYREEENGRGNFPPRFSGLQFPNYSSELNVNALELDDSALYLCASSPGQGTEAFFGQGTRLTVV.

The genes are TRBV4-3 and TRBJ1-2; D not resolved. V dropped 2 bases and J dropped 5 bases, with 15 bases sitting between them. The CDR3 is 15 amino acids. The V gene's germline CDR1 is LGHNA and CDR2 YSLEER. The CDR3 reads CASSQFAGIPYGYTF. CDR3 bases: TGCGCCAGCAGCCAATTTGCTGGTATCCCGTATGGCTACACCTTC.

The chain links TRBV11-3 to TRBJ2-5; perhaps TRBD2 as D (6 bases). The ends were cut back, 3 bases at V and 4 bases at J, with 12 bases in the middle. Per the germline V gene, CDR1 is SGHNT and CDR2 is YENEEA. The CDR3 runs 14 residues. The CDR3, as DNA: TGTGCCAGCAGCTTTCCGGGAGTCGGAGAGACCCAGTACTTC. It codes for CASSFPGVGETQYF. Full variable domain (rest looked up from reference TRBV11-3 and TRBJ2-5): EAGVVQSPRYKIIEKKQPVAFWCNPISGHNTLYWYLQNLGQGPELLIRYENEEAVDDSQLPKDRFSAERLKGVDSTLKIQPAELGDSAVYLCASSFPGVGETQYFGPGTRLLVL.

The chain joins TRBV6-1 to TRBJ2-7, with 7 bases aligning to TRBD2. Trimming removed 2 bases from V and 0 bases from J; junction bases left unmatched: 7. Germline V gene data show CDR1 as MNHNS and CDR2 as SASEGT. The CDR3 loop spans 16 amino acids. As DNA, the CDR3 is TGTGCCAGCAGTGAACTTGAGTCTAGCGGCTCCTACGAGCAGTACTTC. Translating gives CASSELESSGSYEQYF.

This clone was seen a handful of times. The CDR3 sequence is CASSGRGLYNEQFF. The CDR3 bases are TGTGCCAGCAGTGGGAGGGGACTTTACAATGAGCAGTTCTTC. The chain couples TRBV28 to TRBJ2-1; TRBD2 aligns across 7 bases. Germline loops: CDR1 MDHEN, CDR2 SYDVKM. This CDR3 has 14 amino acids. The ends lost 5 bases at V and 4 bases at J; junction bases unmatched: 5.

The V and J genes are TRBV29-1 and TRBJ2-3, with a weak D call TRBD2 (7 bases). The V and J ends lost 5 bases and 2 bases respectively, with 14 bases between them. This CDR3 has 14 amino acids. Germline V gene data show CDR1 as SQVTM and CDR2 as ANQGSEA. The CDR3 DNA reads TGCAGCGTTCTCGGGGGGCAGGTCACAGATACGCAGTATTTT. Residues: CSVLGGQVTDTQYF.

The chain recombines TRBV27 with TRBJ2-1; D ambiguous. This CDR3 spans 13 amino acids. Trimming pared 5 bases from V and 7 bases from J, leaving 12 bases between. The germline CDR1 and CDR2 sequences are MNHEY and SMNVEV (reference sequence). This CDR3 reads CASSPPMINEQFF. The DNA of the CDR3 is TGTGCCAGCAGTCCCCCCATGATAAATGAGCAGTTCTTC.

The chain employs TRBV4-1 and TRBJ2-7; D is unclear. This CDR3 spans 13 amino acids. V was cut by 0 bases and J by 4 bases, with 7 bases left in between. Germline V CDR1 and CDR2: MGHRA, YSYEKL. The CDR3 is CASSQESGYEQYF. CDR3 DNA sequence: TGCGCCAGCAGCCAAGAGTCGGGTTACGAGCAGTACTTC.

The chain recombines TRBV9 with TRBJ2-1, with D tentatively TRBD2 (5 bases). In germline, CDR1 is SGDLS, CDR2 YYNGEE. V lost 7 bases, J lost 8 bases, and 10 bases lay in between. The CDR3 is 11 amino acids. The CDR3 DNA reads TGTGCCAGCGGCCCGGAGGATGAGCAGTTCTTC. Translated: CASGPEDEQFF.

The V gene is TRBV9, the J gene TRBJ2-2; D is uncertain. V was trimmed by 1 base and J by 3 bases, leaving 16 bases between them. The CDR3 runs to 17 residues. The V gene's germline CDR1 is SGDLS and CDR2 YYNGEE. The CDR3, as DNA: TGTGCCAGCAGCGTATTCAGTCAGGTAATCGACACCGGGGAGCTGTTTTTT. This codes for CASSVFSQVIDTGELFF.

The chain carries TRBV4-3 and TRBJ2-7; tentative D call: TRBD2 (7 bases). Germline V CDR1 and CDR2: LGHNA, YSLEER. This CDR3 region has 16 residues. Trimming stripped 0 bases from V and 5 bases from J, with 17 bases between. The DNA for the CDR3 is TGCGCCAGCAGCCAAGATCGGCGGGGGCCGGTCCACGAGCAGTACTTC. Residues: CASSQDRRGPVHEQYF.

By share, this clone counts as medium-sized. The rearrangement links TRBV6-5 to TRBJ2-7; D gene uncertain. The V end lost 4 bases, the J end lost 4 bases, and 14 bases lay between the germline ends. Germline CDR1 reads MNHEY; CDR2 reads SVGAGI. The CDR3 totals 14 residues. In nucleotides, the CDR3 is TGTGCCAGCAGTTTGGCCGCCCAAGGGTACGAGCAGTACTTC. As protein: CASSLAAQGYEQYF.